One sample yielded the 29 T cell receptor beta chains listed below, sequenced in a study of post-analysis software for immune sequencing data. The study, taken as a whole, reports: Controls had lower frequencies than patients of 4 or 5 TRBV segments, which included TRBV5-6, TRBV5-1 and TRBV20-1.

Unique molecular identifiers were present in the TCR beta cDNA libraries. TCRdb recomputed calls from the PCR reads with MiXCR, one row per CDR3 protein. The table includes a few hundred thousand distinct CDR3 sequences, less than 40% detected once. Antigen specificity for these receptors is unknown. Sequencing used blood. The receptors derive from a girl aged 10 to 17 with multiple sclerosis.

This clonotype was recorded many times. The rearrangement joins TRBV7-2 to TRBJ2-5; a weak D match, TRBD2 (6 bases). CDR1 SGHTA and CDR2 FQGNSA come from the germline V gene. This CDR3 comprises 13 residues. Trimming removed 3 bases from V and 8 bases from J, with 13 bases in between. In DNA form, the CDR3 reads TGTGCCAGCAGCTTGGAGGGAAGCGGTACCCAGTACTTC. Translated, it gives CASSLEGSGTQYF.

This clonotype was seen at least ten times. The J gene is TRBJ2-1, the V gene TRBV5-1; possibly TRBD2 for D (5 bases). This CDR3 has 15 residues. The germline V and J ends were trimmed by 4 bases and 1 base, with 12 bases remaining between them. Per germline, CDR1 SGHRS and CDR2 YFSETQ. The CDR3 DNA follows: TGCGCCAGCAGCGCGGGCCTGGAATCCTACAATGAGCAGTTCTTC. Translated, it gives CASSAGLESYNEQFF.

CDR3 protein: CASSLYLGAGGLNSPLHF. CDR3 in DNA: TGTGCCAGCAGTTTATATTTAGGTGCAGGGGGCCTAAATTCACCCCTCCACTTT. The chain is built from TRBV27 and TRBJ1-6; 8 bases are a match to TRBD1. V was clipped by 1 base and J by 7 bases; unmatched bases: 12. The CDR3 is 18 residues long. In germline, CDR1 is MNHEY, CDR2 SMNVEV (reference sequence).

The V call is TRBV20-1, the J call TRBJ1-5; the D is unclear. Germline V CDR1 and CDR2: DFQATT, SNEGSKA (reference sequence). This CDR3 spans 16 amino acids. The V end lost 5 bases, the J end lost 0 bases, and 17 bases lay between the germline ends. The CDR3 nucleotides read TGCAGTGCTCGCACGGATATACCTACTAGCAATCAGCCCCAGCATTTT. Protein product: CSARTDIPTSNQPQHF.

The chain has TRBV12-3 or TRBV12-4 and TRBJ2-4; TRBD2 aligns across 7 bases. The CDR3 is 12 amino acids. The V segment lost 6 bases and the J segment 10 bases; nucleotides outside the gene matches: 6. The CDR3 loop reads CASSISGEIQYF. The CDR3 DNA is TGTGCCAGCAGCATAAGCGGGGAAATTCAGTACTTC.

The chain joins TRBV7-9 to TRBJ2-1; tentatively, D is TRBD1 or TRBD2 (6 bases each). Trimming pared 2 bases from V and 6 bases from J, leaving 20 bases between. The CDR3 totals 17 residues. Germline V gene sequence: CDR1 SEHNR, CDR2 FQNEAQ (reference sequence). The CDR3 DNA sequence: TGTGCCAGCAGCTTATCGGGTGGTGGGGGGCGCGTCAATGAGCAGTTCTTC. Protein sequence: CASSLSGGGGRVNEQFF.

The chain uses TRBV11-2 and TRBJ1-5, with D hard to call. Trimming removed 8 bases from V and 7 bases from J, with 15 bases in between. This CDR3 has 13 amino acids. Germline V CDR1 and CDR2: SGHAT, FQNNGV. The CDR3 coding sequence is TGTGCCAGCGGGGTTCGTGGCGACCAGCCCCAGCATTTT. This gives the protein CASGVRGDQPQHF.

This clonotype has ten or more counts. The chain employs TRBV5-1 and TRBJ2-5, with 8 bases identical to TRBD1. Germline trimming cut 0 bases from V and 5 bases from J; bases unmatched to any gene: 6. Per the germline V gene, CDR1 is SGHRS and CDR2 is YFSETQ. The CDR3 sequence is 15 residues long. The CDR3 region is CASSLAGTGSETQYF. The DNA of the CDR3 is TGCGCCAGCAGCTTGGCCGGGACAGGTTCGGAGACCCAGTACTTC. Supplemented by reference TRBV5-1 and TRBJ2-5, the full variable domain reads KAGVTQTPRYLIKTRGQQVTLSCSPISGHRSVSWYQQTPGQGLQFLFEYFSETQRNKGNFPGRFSGRQFSNSRSEMNVSTLELGDSALYLCASSLAGTGSETQYFGPGTRLLVL.

This clonotype has at least ten counts. This chain connects TRBV11-2 to TRBJ1-4; D gene uncertain. This CDR3 has 14 amino acids. The germline V gene has CDR1 SGHAT and CDR2 FQNNGV. V shed 5 bases and J shed 3 bases, with 10 bases lying between them. CDR3 sequence: CASSSRLPNEKLFF. CDR3 DNA: TGTGCCAGCAGCAGCAGGCTGCCTAATGAAAAACTGTTTTTT.

This clonotype was seen only a few times. The chain combines TRBV5-5 with TRBJ2-5; D is unclear. There are 15 residues in the CDR3. Germline CDR1 is SGHKS and CDR2 is YYEKEE (reference sequence). Trimming shortened V by 3 bases and J by 2 bases, and 14 bases separated the two germline ends. The CDR3 spells CASSSLSVPQETQYF. The CDR3 nucleotides are TGTGCCAGCAGCTCCCTGAGCGTACCGCAAGAGACCCAGTACTTC.

This chain joins TRBV4-1 and TRBJ1-4; maybe TRBD1 (6 bases). Germline assignment: CDR1 MGHRA and CDR2 YSYEKL. CDR3 length: 15 residues. V was trimmed by 3 bases and J by 0 bases, leaving 8 bases between them. The CDR3 loop reads CASSQRGATNEKLFF. The CDR3 DNA follows: TGCGCCAGCAGCCAGAGGGGGGCAACTAATGAAAAACTGTTTTTT.

This clonotype was found a few times. The gene calls are TRBV7-2 and TRBJ2-5, with 7 bases matching TRBD2. Germline lookup yields CDR1 SGHTA and CDR2 FQGNSA. This CDR3 is 16 amino acids long. The junction had 20 bases not matched to a gene; V was cut back by 5 bases and J by 11 bases. The CDR3 protein is CASSPGPGAGGNEQYF. CDR3 coding DNA: TGTGCCAGCAGCCCCGGGCCGGGAGCCGGGGGGAATGAGCAGTACTTC. The full variable domain, completed using reference TRBV7-2 and TRBJ2-5, is GAGVSQSPSNKVTEKGKDVELRCDPISGHTALYWYRQSLGQGLEFLIYFQGNSAPDKSGLPSDRFSAERTGGSVSTLTIQRTQQEDSAVYLCASSPGPGAGGNEQYFGPGTRLLVL.

The table lists this clonotype with many counts. A much bigger clone sits one base away, suggesting this may be a read error. V is TRBV25-1 and J is TRBJ1-6; D is unclear. The CDR3 has 14 residues. Per germline, CDR1 MGHDK and CDR2 SYGVNS. The CDR3 DNA follows: TGTGCCAGCAGTGACGCAGCCGAATATTCACCCCCCCACTTT. Its translation is CASSDAAEYSPPHF.

Of note for this clonotype: One base away lies a much larger clone, so this may be a sequencing read error. The chain uses TRBV14 and TRBJ2-1; D is ambiguous. The CDR3 is 15 amino acids. Germline CDR1 and CDR2: SGHDN and FVKESK. CDR3 amino acids: CASSRVGVSYNKQFF. Written as DNA, the CDR3 is TGTGCCAGCAGCCGAGTAGGAGTTTCCTACAATAAGCAGTTCTTC.

J is TRBJ1-2 and V is TRBV11-2; maybe TRBD1 (6 bases). This CDR3 is 17 amino acids long. Trimming shortened V by 3 bases and J by 3 bases, and 20 bases separated the two germline ends. The germline V gene encodes CDR1 SGHAT and CDR2 FQNNGV. The CDR3 DNA is TGTGCCAGCAGCTTGACAATCGCAGGGGACTCTTACTATGGCTACACCTTC. Its protein is CASSLTIAGDSYYGYTF.

The rearrangement joins TRBV7-8 to TRBJ1-1; D unclear. This CDR3 comprises 14 residues. Germline V gene sequence: CDR1 SGHVS, CDR2 FQNEAQ. Trimming shortened V by 4 bases and J by 1 base, and 10 bases separated the two germline ends. The CDR3 reads CASSCWVGNTEAFF. The DNA of the CDR3 is TGTGCCAGCAGCTGTTGGGTCGGGAACACTGAAGCTTTCTTT.

The gene calls are TRBV6-5 and TRBJ2-3; D gene ambiguous. CDR1 is MNHEY, CDR2 SVGAGI, per germline. CDR3 length equals 15 residues. V lost 0 bases and J lost 4, with 11 bases in between. The CDR3 sequence is CASSYSSTWADTQYF. The CDR3 DNA reads as TGTGCCAGCAGTTACTCGTCGACCTGGGCAGATACGCAGTATTTT.

As to this clonotype: A much larger clonotype is one base distant, so this may be a read error. V and J are TRBV4-1 and TRBJ2-7; 11 bases fit TRBD2. The CDR3 runs to 16 residues. J was trimmed by 7 bases and V by 1 base; bases with no gene match: 9. Germline V lookup: CDR1 MGHRA, CDR2 YSYEKL. CDR3 in amino acids: CASSQVTSGGLNEQYF. The CDR3 DNA reads as TGCGCCAGCAGCCAAGTAACTAGCGGGGGCTTGAATGAGCAGTACTTC.

The rearrangement uses TRBV4-1 and TRBJ2-4; the match to TRBD1 covers 9 bases. The DNA matches TRBJ2-7 better at its end, which makes the J call doubtful. Per germline, CDR1 MGHRA and CDR2 YSYEKL. The CDR3 has 18 amino acids. In DNA, the CDR3 is TGCGCCAGCAGCCAAGTAGGACAGGGGACTTCTTACCCATACGAGCAGTACTTC. Translating it yields CASSQVGQGTSYPYEQYF.

The V call is TRBV19, the J call TRBJ2-1; D unresolved. V was pared by 0 bases and J by 7 bases, with 10 bases between. Germline V gene data show CDR1 as LNHDA and CDR2 as SQIVND (reference sequence). This CDR3 has 14 amino acids. Here the CDR3 reads CASSIDQLGNEQFF. CDR3 in DNA: TGTGCCAGTAGTATAGATCAATTGGGGAATGAGCAGTTCTTC.

In the case of this clonotype: This clone may be a read error of a much larger clone one base away. The chain recombines TRBV3-1 with TRBJ2-1; TRBD2 matches at 10 bases. Germline CDR1 and CDR2: LGHDT and YNNKEL (reference sequence). This CDR3 comprises 13 residues. J lost 10 bases, V lost 3 bases, and 3 bases had no gene match. For the CDR3, the DNA is TGTGCCAGCAGCCAGACTAGCGGGTACGAGCAGTTCTTC. Residues: CASSQTSGYEQFF.

The sample holds a few counts of this clonotype. Given a much more abundant clone one base away, this may be a read error. The chain links TRBV2 to TRBJ2-4, with D perhaps matching TRBD2 (5 bases). This CDR3 has 15 residues. Germline lookup yields CDR1 SNHLY and CDR2 FYNNEI. V lost 4 bases and J lost 1, with 11 bases in between. The CDR3, as DNA: TGTGCCAGCAGTGCCCCGAGGAGGGCCAAAAACATTCAGTACTTC. This gives the protein CASSAPRRAKNIQYF.

This clonotype was seen many times. This chain uses TRBV2 with TRBJ2-3; 9 bases match TRBD2. CDR1 is SNHLY, CDR2 FYNNEI, per germline. This CDR3 region has 14 residues. Losses at the gene ends were 3 bases for V and 3 bases for J; bases not matched to a gene: 1. CDR3 DNA sequence: TGTGCCAGCAGTGATAGCGGGAGAACAGATACGCAGTATTTT. As protein: CASSDSGRTDTQYF.

In this sample, this clonotype turned up a few times. The genes are TRBV5-1 and TRBJ1-1; D gene uncertain. This CDR3 comprises 15 residues. Germline-derived CDR1 and CDR2 are SGHRS and YFSETQ. V was clipped by 0 bases and J by 0 bases, with 9 bases between them. CDR3 DNA: TGCGCCAGCAGCTTGGAGGAGGCCATGAACACTGAAGCTTTCTTT. It codes for CASSLEEAMNTEAFF.

About this clonotype itself: A read error may be the cause here, since a much bigger clone is one base away. The V gene is TRBV4-1, the J gene TRBJ2-1; a weak D match, TRBD1 (5 bases). This CDR3 is built from 16 residues. Germline-derived CDR1 and CDR2 are MGHRA and YSYEKL. As DNA, the CDR3 is TGCGCCAGCGGCCAACTCGGACAAAGCTCCTACAATGAGCAGTTCTTC. This encodes CASGQLGQSSYNEQFF.

This clonotype has just a few counts. The V call is TRBV5-1, the J call TRBJ2-2; TRBD1 might be the D (5 bases). The CDR3 loop spans 16 amino acids. Germline CDR1 and CDR2: SGHRS and YFSETQ. V was shortened by 0 bases and J by 1 base, with 10 bases between the two germline ends. CDR3 nucleotides: TGCGCCAGCAGCTTGGTAGGGGCCCTGAACACCGGGGAGCTGTTTTTT. Translating it yields CASSLVGALNTGELFF.

Notes on this clonotype: Mismatch with germline at one junction end may stem from a read error. V is TRBV12-3 or TRBV12-4 and J is TRBJ2-5, with a weak D call TRBD2 (5 bases). The CDR3 has 13 residues. CDR3: CASSLGGKEAQYF. The CDR3 DNA sequence: TGTGCCAGCAGTTTAGGAGGGAAAGAGGCCCAGTACTTC.

This clonotype has only one observation. This chain uses TRBV3-1 with TRBJ1-6; D is ambiguous. The V gene's germline CDR1 is LGHDT and CDR2 YNNKEL (reference sequence). The CDR3 covers 12 residues. V was pared by 0 bases and J by 13 bases, with 7 bases between. CDR3 residues: CASSQDIGPLHF. In nucleotides, the CDR3 is TGTGCCAGCAGCCAAGATATTGGGCCCCTCCACTTT.

Remarks on this clonotype: The germline gene is not matched at one end of the junction; a read error may be the cause. The chain carries TRBV20-1 and TRBJ2-1; 11 bases are a match to TRBD2. The CDR3 has 15 residues. From germline, CDR1 is DFQATT and CDR2 SNEGSKA (reference sequence). CDR3 amino acids: CSAGAGLAVLNVQFF. The CDR3 DNA sequence: TGCAGTGCTGGGGCGGGACTAGCGGTCCTCAATGTGCAGTTCTTC.